The source of this T cell receptor (beta chain) is a study of cytomegalovirus exposure and HLA in healthy donors. Findings of the study overall: Specificity for CMV antigens was confirmed in vitro for a few of the CMV-associated chains. Cytomegalovirus-associated TCR beta chains were listed, numbering 164.

This clone was seen a handful of times. Its antigen remains unknown. V was cut by 1 base and J by 3 bases, with 4 bases left in between. Germline CDR1 SGHVS, CDR2 FQNEAQ. The CDR3 has 12 residues. Some clones are missing from TCRdb's copy, which holds only in-frame ones; the method was immunoSEQ multiplex PCR. The sample records roughly 350,000 clones, 86% being singletons. The source material was PBMCs. The chain joins TRBV7-8 to TRBJ2-7; no firm D call. The receptor was isolated from a woman aged 18-29 years in good health and CMV-seronegative. The CDR3 loop is CASSLVNYEQYF. CDR3 nucleotide sequence: TGTGCCAGCAGCTTAGTAAACTACGAGCAGTACTTC.